Each of the 21 T cell receptor beta chains below was sequenced from the same sample in a study of shared clonotypes between healthy human individuals. Libraries were prepared by immunoSEQ multiplex PCR; TCRdb keeps only in-frame clonotypes and omits some of them. The table lists around 2.5 million clones, roughly 93% of them singletons, with about 0.38% in the top ten. Sequencing was carried out using naive CD4+ T cells from PBMCs. Regarding subset: CD45RA+ positively selected. These receptors came from a man in his late teens or twenties in good health. Some clones in this sample may be carry-over from other donors' samples.

As to this clone: The identical CDR3 is also encoded by other nucleotide sequences in the sample. This chain connects TRBV29-1 to TRBJ2-5; possibly TRBD1 for D (5 bases). Trimming left V 7 bases short and J 5 bases short, with 5 bases between. Germline V gene data show CDR1 as SQVTM and CDR2 as ANQGSEA. The CDR3 is 9 amino acids. CDR3 loop: CSAGETQYF. The DNA of the CDR3 is TGCAGCGCAGGGGAGACCCAGTACTTC.

A word on this clone: This CDR3 is also generated by other DNA sequences in the sample. This sequence joins TRBV10-3 and TRBJ2-1, with no clear D. CDR1 and CDR2 (germline): ENHRY, SYGVKD. This CDR3 contains 15 residues. V was shortened by 2 bases and J by 0 bases, with 8 bases between the two germline ends. The CDR3 region has the DNA TGTGCCATCAGTGAGGGTCCTAGCTCCTACAATGAGCAGTTCTTC. Translated: CAISEGPSSYNEQFF.

The rearrangement joins TRBV7-3 to TRBJ2-1; TRBD2 agrees at 14 bases. V shed 2 bases, J shed 8 bases, and the junction held 2 bases outside the gene matches. Germline loops: CDR1 SGHTA, CDR2 FQGTGA. The CDR3 is 15 residues long. As DNA, the CDR3 is TGTGCCAGCAGCTTAGGGACTAGCGGGAGTGATGAGCAGTTCTTC. Amino acid sequence: CASSLGTSGSDEQFF. Together with reference TRBV7-3 and TRBJ2-1, the CDR3 gives the full variable domain: GAGVSQTPSNKVTEKGKYVELRCDPISGHTALYWYRQSLGQGPEFLIYFQGTGAADDSGLPNDRFFAVRPEGSVSTLKIQRTERGDSAVYLCASSLGTSGSDEQFFGPGTRLTVL.

This clone came up once. The rearrangement uses TRBV4-1 and TRBJ1-2; D remains ambiguous. The ends were cut back, 0 bases at V and 7 bases at J, with 9 bases in the middle. The germline V gene encodes CDR1 MGHRA and CDR2 YSYEKL. This CDR3 region has 13 residues. DNA for the CDR3: TGCGCCAGCAGCCAAGATCTGGGTTTTGGCTACACCTTC. Its translation: CASSQDLGFGYTF.

In this sample, this clone turned up once. V gene TRBV5-1 combines with J gene TRBJ2-7; weak D call: TRBD2 (5 bases). There are 14 residues in the CDR3. V was shortened by 4 bases and J by 3 bases, with 14 bases between the two germline ends. The germline V gene encodes CDR1 SGHRS and CDR2 YFSETQ. CDR3 sequence: CASSPSTGNYEQYF. CDR3 nucleotides: TGCGCCAGCAGCCCATCGACGGGGAACTACGAGCAGTACTTC.

This sequence joins TRBV29-1 and TRBJ2-7, with TRBD2 matching 7 bases. The germline gives CDR1 SQVTM, CDR2 ANQGSEA. V was clipped by 4 bases and J by 5 bases; unmatched bases: 11. This CDR3 contains 14 residues. CDR3 nucleotides: TGCAGCGTTGTCAGAGGGGAGCGGGGCAACGAGCAGTACTTC. As protein: CSVVRGERGNEQYF.

The V gene is TRBV15, the J gene TRBJ2-5; TRBD1 matches at 10 bases. CDR1 and CDR2 from the germline V gene are LNHNV and YYDKDF (reference sequence). This CDR3 comprises 13 residues. The ends lost 5 bases at V and 5 bases at J; junction bases unmatched: 2. Written as DNA, the CDR3 is TGTGCCACCAGCTGGGGACAGGGGGAGACCCAGTACTTC. Translation gives CATSWGQGETQYF.

This clone turned up a few times. Different DNA sequences within this sample yield the same CDR3. This sequence joins TRBV9 and TRBJ1-1; tentative D call: TRBD1 (6 bases). This CDR3 region has 14 residues. Trimming pared 3 bases from V and 2 bases from J, leaving 11 bases between. From germline, CDR1 is SGDLS and CDR2 YYNGEE. The CDR3 bases are TGTGCCAGCAGCGCCACAGGGACCAACACTGAAGCTTTCTTT. Its protein is CASSATGTNTEAFF.

The rearrangement uses TRBV7-3 and TRBJ2-1; 11 bases are a match to TRBD2. The CDR3 length is 15 residues. V was clipped by 5 bases and J by 9 bases; unmatched bases: 9. The germline V gene encodes CDR1 SGHTA and CDR2 FQGTGA. The CDR3 region has the DNA TGTGCCAGCAGCCGAACACTAGCGGGAGTTGGTGAGCAGTTCTTC. Translated, it gives CASSRTLAGVGEQFF. Filled out from reference TRBV7-3 and TRBJ2-1, the complete variable domain reads GAGVSQTPSNKVTEKGKYVELRCDPISGHTALYWYRQSLGQGPEFLIYFQGTGAADDSGLPNDRFFAVRPEGSVSTLKIQRTERGDSAVYLCASSRTLAGVGEQFFGPGTRLTVL.

This chain connects TRBV5-4 to TRBJ1-1; 8 nucleotides line up with TRBD1. The germline V gene has CDR1 SGHNT and CDR2 YYREEE (reference sequence). This CDR3 contains 15 residues. Trimming removed 1 base from V and 6 bases from J; junction bases left unmatched: 8. The CDR3 DNA reads as TGTGCCAGCAGCTTGAACAGGGGGTTGTCGGCTGAAGCTTTCTTT. This sequence encodes CASSLNRGLSAEAFF.

For this clone: Other DNA variants within this sample encode the same CDR3. This chain links TRBV7-3 with TRBJ2-1, with 7 bases aligning to TRBD1. V was pared by 5 bases and J by 0 bases, with 1 base of the junction left unmatched. CDR1 and CDR2 (germline): SGHTA, FQGTGA. The CDR3 totals 14 residues. CDR3 sequence (DNA): TGTGCCAGCAGCCCAGGGGGCTCCTACAATGAGCAGTTCTTC. Residues: CASSPGGSYNEQFF.

V gene TRBV7-3 combines with J gene TRBJ1-6; D unresolved. Germline V gives CDR1 SGHTA, CDR2 FQGTGA. Trimming cost V 6 bases and J 3 bases, with 6 bases left between them. The CDR3 consists of 13 residues. The CDR3: CASRRDYNSPLHF. As DNA, the CDR3 is TGTGCCAGCAGACGAGACTATAATTCACCCCTCCACTTT.

The chain employs TRBV5-1 and TRBJ2-5; possible D gene TRBD2, 6 bases. From germline, CDR1 is SGHRS and CDR2 YFSETQ. The CDR3 totals 15 residues. Trimming cost V 3 bases and J 7 bases, with 19 bases left between them. CDR3 region: CASSSGGVTLGTQYF. The DNA for the CDR3 is TGCGCCAGCAGCTCAGGAGGGGTCACGTTAGGGACCCAGTACTTC.

J is TRBJ2-5 and V is TRBV7-3; 7 nucleotides match TRBD2. This CDR3 has 13 residues. Germline V gives CDR1 SGHTA, CDR2 FQGTGA. With 8 bases clipped from V and 5 bases from J, the junction kept 8 bases outside the gene matches. The CDR3 nucleotides read TGTGCCAGCGGCGGGAGTAGGGGTGAGACCCAGTACTTC. This encodes CASGGSRGETQYF.

The rearrangement links TRBV10-3 to TRBJ2-3, with D possibly TRBD2 on 6 matching bases. Germline values: CDR1 ENHRY, CDR2 SYGVKD. V lost 3 bases and J lost 4, with 20 bases in between. The CDR3 has 17 residues. The CDR3 region has the DNA TGTGCCATCAGTGACATTGAAAATGGAGGGGAACCAGATACGCAGTATTTT. Its translation is CAISDIENGGEPDTQYF.

A note on this clone: This sample also contains other DNA sequences that code for the same CDR3. The rearrangement uses TRBV9 and TRBJ2-2; D ambiguous. Germline CDR1 reads SGDLS; CDR2 reads YYNGEE. The CDR3 runs 12 residues. V was pared by 2 bases and J by 6 bases, with 5 bases between. CDR3 DNA sequence: TGTGCCAGCAGCGTCTATTCCGGGGAGCTGTTTTTT. Translated, it gives CASSVYSGELFF.

V usage is TRBV7-6 and J usage is TRBJ1-2; perhaps TRBD1 as D (6 bases). Germline V gene lookup returns CDR1 SGHVS and CDR2 FNYEAQ. The V end lost 6 bases, the J end lost 2 bases, and 13 bases lay between the germline ends. The CDR3 totals 14 residues. The CDR3 is CASSRGQGNYGYTF. CDR3 DNA sequence: TGTGCCAGCAGTCGGGGGCAGGGCAACTATGGCTACACCTTC.

The gene calls are TRBV7-8 and TRBJ2-3, with a possible D match to TRBD1 (6 bases). The germline V gene has CDR1 SGHVS and CDR2 FQNEAQ. The CDR3 consists of 18 residues. V was cut by 3 bases and J by 2 bases, with 21 bases left in between. The CDR3 reads CASSFGTITLLNTDTQYF. The CDR3 DNA reads as TGTGCCAGCAGCTTCGGGACAATCACCCTTCTTAACACAGATACGCAGTATTTT. Based on the CDR3 plus reference TRBV7-8 and TRBJ2-3, the full variable domain is GAGVSQSPRYKVAKRGQDVALRCDPISGHVSLFWYQQALGQGPEFLTYFQNEAQLDKSGLPSDRFFAERPEGSVSTLKIQRTQQEDSAVYLCASSFGTITLLNTDTQYFGPGTRLTVL.

In regard to this clone: Other DNA sequences in this sample translate to the same CDR3. The chain recombines TRBV20-1 with TRBJ2-7; D gene uncertain. Germline CDR1 is DFQATT and CDR2 is SNEGSKA (reference sequence). V was clipped by 6 bases and J by 3 bases, with 9 bases between them. The CDR3 has 11 residues. The CDR3 region has the DNA TGCAGTGCCAGTGATTACTACGAGCAGTACTTC. Amino acids: CSASDYYEQYF.

In this sample, this clone turned up once. The chain uses TRBV6-6 and TRBJ2-3; a possible D gene is TRBD2 (6 bases). V shed 6 bases and J shed 1 base, with 17 bases lying between them. CDR3 length: 16 amino acids. Germline-derived CDR1 and CDR2 are MNHNY and SVGAGI (reference sequence). CDR3: CASSRRAEGGTDTQYF. DNA for the CDR3: TGTGCCAGCAGCCGCCGGGCGGAGGGTGGCACAGATACGCAGTATTTT.

V and J are TRBV29-1 and TRBJ1-1, with 9 positions matching TRBD1. The germline V gene has CDR1 SQVTM and CDR2 ANQGSEA. J lost 3 bases, V lost 4 bases, and 6 bases had no gene match. The CDR3 contains 14 residues. The CDR3 bases are TGCAGCGTTGCACCGGGACAGGGCGACACTGAAGCTTTCTTT. Its translation: CSVAPGQGDTEAFF.